This is a list of T cell receptor beta chains from one sample in a study of T cell responses to AZD1222 COVID-19 vaccine. The protocol was immunoSEQ multiplex PCR, while the TCRdb copy is restricted to in-frame clones and leaves out a portion. The sample has about 150,000 clones, 75% to 95% seen once; the top ten hold roughly 3.1%. Sequencing was performed on peripheral blood, taken 28 days after the second AZD1222 dose. The receptors originated from an adult who received the AZD1222 COVID-19 vaccine. Both conserved end residues are part of each CDR3. A D gene is named only where the DNA matches it firmly. For some rows the clone size is stated as once, few or many, or as a class when expanded; others skip it.

j_call | d_call | v_call | clone_size | cdr3_aa | cdr3_nt
TRBJ2-2 | - | TRBV11-2 | - | CASSVLTANTGELFF | TGTGCCAGCAGCGTACTAACAGCGAACACCGGGGAGCTGTTTTTT
TRBJ2-7 | TRBD1 | TRBV5-5 | - | CASSYPDRGLYEQYF | TGTGCCAGCAGCTACCCGGACAGGGGGCTCTACGAGCAGTACTTC
TRBJ1-6 | TRBD1 | TRBV6-5 | - | CASTGTDNSPLHF | TGTGCCAGCACCGGGACAGATAATTCACCCCTCCACTTT
TRBJ2-2 | TRBD2 | TRBV9 | once | CASSVVPGTSPGELFF | TGTGCCAGCAGCGTAGTCCCCGGGACTAGCCCCGGGGAGCTGTTTTTT
TRBJ2-1 | - | TRBV3-1/TRBV3-2 | - | CASSHVSQTRLNEQFF | TGTGCCAGCAGCCACGTTAGCCAGACACGGTTAAATGAGCAGTTCTTC
TRBJ1-1 | - | TRBV16 | - | CASSHYVRDRRMNTEAFF | TGTGCCAGCAGCCATTACGTCCGGGACCGCCGTATGAACACTGAAGCTTTCTTT
TRBJ1-6 | - | TRBV15 | - | CATSTGTLNSPLHF | TGTGCCACCAGCACCGGGACTTTAAATTCACCCCTCCACTTT
TRBJ1-4 | - | TRBV19 | - | CASRLSEKLFF | TGTGCCAGTAGGCTGTCCGAAAAACTGTTTTTT
TRBJ2-3 | - | TRBV11-2 | - | CASSLGFGGTQDTQYF | TGTGCCAGCAGCTTGGGGTTTGGGGGGACACAAGATACGCAGTATTTT
TRBJ1-1 | - | TRBV7-9 | - | CASSLGHRAEAFF | TGTGCCAGCAGCTTAGGCCACAGGGCTGAAGCTTTCTTT
TRBJ2-1 | TRBD2 | TRBV3-1/TRBV3-2 | - | CASSRNSGRGYNEQFF | TGTGCCAGCAGCCGGAATAGCGGGAGAGGGTACAATGAGCAGTTCTTC
TRBJ1-4 | TRBD1 | TRBV27 | - | CASSYRDRGEKLFF | TGTGCCAGCAGCTACCGGGACAGGGGTGAAAAACTGTTTTTT
TRBJ2-7 | - | TRBV5-1 | - | CASSLVGREQYF | TGCGCCAGCAGCTTGGTTGGTCGAGAGCAGTACTTC
TRBJ1-2 | TRBD1 | TRBV15 | once | CATSREDRPLYGYTF | TGTGCCACCAGCAGAGAGGACAGGCCCCTCTATGGCTACACCTTC
TRBJ2-7 | TRBD1 | TRBV11-3 | - | CASSSRDSPSYEQYF | TGTGCCAGCAGCTCTCGGGACAGCCCCTCCTACGAGCAGTACTTC
TRBJ2-2 | - | TRBV5-1 | - | CASSLRTRADTGELFF | TGCGCCAGCAGCTTGAGGACCAGGGCGGACACCGGGGAGCTGTTTTTT
TRBJ2-7 | TRBD1 | TRBV12-5 | - | CASVDRNSYEQYF | TGTGCTAGTGTGGACAGGAACTCCTACGAGCAGTACTTC
TRBJ1-4 | TRBD1 | TRBV2 | - | CASSEIRGDEKLFF | TGTGCCAGCAGTGAAATCAGGGGGGACGAAAAACTGTTTTTT
TRBJ2-7 | TRBD2 | TRBV7-9 | - | CASSSGGGAAYEQYF | TGTGCCAGCAGCTCCGGGGGGGGCGCCGCTTACGAGCAGTACTTC
TRBJ1-1 | - | TRBV2 | - | CASSEDWNTEAFF | TGTGCCAGCAGTGAGGATTGGAACACTGAAGCTTTCTTT
TRBJ2-1 | TRBD2 | TRBV9 | - | CASSVGRGSYNEQFF | TGTGCCAGCAGCGTTGGGAGGGGCTCCTACAATGAGCAGTTCTTC
TRBJ2-2 | - | TRBV11-2 | - | CASSQQGSPGELFF | TGTGCCAGCAGCCAGCAGGGATCCCCCGGGGAGCTGTTTTTT
TRBJ1-2 | - | TRBV27 | once | CASSPTSTGHSNYGYTF | TGTGCCAGCAGTCCTACCTCGACAGGTCATTCTAACTATGGCTACACCTTC
TRBJ2-7 | - | TRBV24-1 | - | CATSDVGTEQYF | TGTGCCACCAGTGATGTGGGGACCGAGCAGTACTTC
TRBJ2-7 | - | TRBV20-1 | - | CSARTRSAQYF | TGCAGTGCTAGGACTAGATCCGCGCAGTACTTC
TRBJ2-1 | - | TRBV19 | - | CASSIVALGLSYNEQFF | TGTGCCAGTAGTATAGTTGCCCTTGGACTTTCCTACAATGAGCAGTTCTTC
TRBJ1-2 | TRBD1 | TRBV2 | - | CASSEGTGIFGYTF | TGTGCCAGCAGTGAAGGGACAGGGATTTTTGGCTACACCTTC
TRBJ2-1 | - | TRBV27 | - | CASSIRGYNEQFF | TGTGCCAGCTCCATCAGGGGATACAATGAGCAGTTCTTC
TRBJ1-6 | - | TRBV6-5 | - | CASSRGTSSSLHF | TGTGCCAGCAGTAGGGGCACAAGTTCGTCCCTCCACTTT
TRBJ2-3 | - | TRBV28 | - | CASSLSGTNTDTQYF | TGTGCCAGCAGTTTATCGGGCACTAACACAGATACGCAGTATTTT
TRBJ1-1 | - | TRBV27 | - | CASSLSREDEAFF | TGTGCCAGCAGTTTAAGCCGAGAGGATGAAGCTTTCTTT